This entry lists 15 T cell receptor beta chains sequenced from one sample in a study of blood T cell repertoires in COVID-19. Only in-frame clones appear in the TCRdb table, and some are missing; sequencing was by immunoSEQ multiplex PCR. This table holds over 11,000 clones, around 91% found once. The material sequenced was peripheral blood. These receptors originate from a human donor in a cohort sampled during active COVID-19.

This clone has a single count. This sequence joins TRBV19 and TRBJ1-4; TRBD1 agrees at 7 bases. CDR1 LNHDA and CDR2 SQIVND come from the germline V gene (reference sequence). V lost 11 bases, J lost 7 bases, and 10 bases stayed unmatched. The CDR3 covers 13 residues. This chain's CDR3 is CASKGAVSEKLFF. CDR3 bases: TGTGCCTCTAAGGGGGCAGTCAGTGAAAAACTGTTTTTT.

The chain recombines TRBV28 with TRBJ2-7; tentative D call: TRBD1 (6 bases). V was cut by 3 bases and J by 3 bases, with 12 bases left in between. Germline V CDR1 and CDR2: MDHEN, SYDVKM. The CDR3 has 14 amino acids. CDR3 DNA: TGTGCCAGCAGTTTCTCAGGGGTAAACTACGAGCAGTACTTC. As protein: CASSFSGVNYEQYF.

This clone has just one count. CDR3 protein: CASSLRVVRGNTIYF. The CDR3, as DNA: TGTGCCAGCAGTCTCAGGGTGGTGAGGGGAAACACCATATATTTT. The rearrangement links TRBV28 to TRBJ1-3; tentative D call: TRBD1 (5 bases). The germline V gene encodes CDR1 MDHEN and CDR2 SYDVKM. V lost 5 bases and J 4 bases, leaving 15 bases between the germline ends. The CDR3 is 15 amino acids.

This clone is a singleton in its sample. The rearrangement links TRBV3-1 (or the pseudogene TRBV3-2) to TRBJ2-7; 8 bases are a match to TRBD1. Germline V gives CDR1 LGHDT, CDR2 YNNKEL (reference sequence). The CDR3 covers 13 residues. V gave up 6 bases and J gave up 2 bases; unmatched junction bases: 3. The CDR3 loop is CASSDRGAYEQYF. Written as DNA, the CDR3 is TGTGCCAGCAGTGACAGGGGAGCCTACGAGCAGTACTTC.

This chain joins TRBV11-3 and TRBJ2-1, with TRBD2 identical over 9 bases. The CDR3 consists of 14 residues. V was pared by 5 bases and J by 9 bases, with 8 bases of the junction left unmatched. Germline V gene sequence: CDR1 SGHNT, CDR2 YENEEA. The CDR3 DNA is TGTGCCAGCAGCACCCGGACTAGCGTGGGTGAGCAGTTCTTC. It codes for CASSTRTSVGEQFF.

The chain is built from TRBV27 and TRBJ2-3; the D gene is possibly TRBD1 (5 bases). The V end was cut by 6 bases, the J end by 1 base, with 11 bases between. The CDR3 totals 14 residues. Germline lookup yields CDR1 MNHEY and CDR2 SMNVEV (reference sequence). This CDR3 is CASRALGGTDTQYF. The DNA of the CDR3 is TGTGCCAGCAGGGCTTTAGGGGGCACAGATACGCAGTATTTT.

V gene TRBV29-1 combines with J gene TRBJ2-5; TRBD2 is a possible D gene (5 bases). This CDR3 is built from 12 residues. Germline V CDR1 and CDR2: SQVTM, ANQGSEA. Trimming pared 6 bases from V and 2 bases from J, leaving 10 bases between. Here the CDR3 DNA reads TGCAGCGTGGAAACTAGTCAAGAGACCCAGTACTTC. Its translation: CSVETSQETQYF.

The chain joins TRBV6-5 to TRBJ2-7; no reliable D call. V shed 9 bases and J shed 6 bases, with 12 bases lying between them. The CDR3 loop spans 11 amino acids. Germline-derived CDR1 and CDR2 are MNHEY and SVGAGI. The CDR3 here is CASGGVIEQYF. For the CDR3, the DNA is TGTGCCAGTGGCGGAGTCATCGAGCAGTACTTC.

The genes are TRBV10-2 and TRBJ2-5; TRBD2 agrees at 11 bases. The CDR3 spans 15 residues. After removal of 6 bases from V and 4 bases from J, the junction contained 7 bases not matched to a gene. Germline assignment: CDR1 WSHSY and CDR2 SAAADI. The CDR3 reads CASRPLAGGRETQYF. The CDR3, as DNA: TGCGCCAGCAGGCCCCTAGCGGGGGGTAGAGAGACCCAGTACTTC.

This clone has a handful of counts. The chain combines TRBV7-9 with TRBJ2-7; unclear D gene. The CDR3 loop spans 15 amino acids. The germline CDR1 and CDR2 sequences are SEHNR and FQNEAQ (reference sequence). The V and J ends lost 4 bases and 1 base respectively, with 14 bases between them. The CDR3 coding sequence is TGTGCCAGCAGCTCAGGTGTCTCAGGATCCTACGAGCAGTACTTC. Its protein product is CASSSGVSGSYEQYF.

The chain has TRBV19 and TRBJ1-4; 8 positions agree with TRBD1. With V trimmed by 5 bases and J by 6 bases, 14 bases remained unmatched. The CDR3 loop spans 17 amino acids. Per germline, CDR1 LNHDA and CDR2 SQIVND (reference sequence). CDR3 in amino acids: CASSLRTGWPTDEKLFF. CDR3 coding DNA: TGTGCCAGTAGTCTCCGGACAGGGTGGCCGACCGATGAAAAACTGTTTTTT.

The chain has TRBV29-1 and TRBJ2-1, with a weak D call TRBD2 (6 bases). Trimming stripped 8 bases from V and 4 bases from J, with 15 bases between. CDR3 length: 13 amino acids. Per germline, CDR1 SQVTM and CDR2 ANQGSEA. CDR3 protein: CSFLGGMYNEQFF. The CDR3 bases are TGCAGCTTTCTTGGGGGGATGTACAATGAGCAGTTCTTC.

Turning to this clone: One end of the junction is discordant with germline, which a read error may explain. The chain joins TRBV6-6 to TRBJ2-3; 7 positions match TRBD1. This CDR3 region has 14 residues. The germline gives CDR1 MNHNY, CDR2 SVGAGI (reference sequence). CDR3 in amino acids: CASSYSQGTDAQYF. The CDR3 DNA follows: TGTGCCAGCAGTTACTCACAAGGGACAGATGCGCAGTATTTT.

This chain links TRBV9 with TRBJ2-3; 8 bases map to TRBD2. CDR3 length: 15 amino acids. Germline V CDR1 and CDR2: SGDLS, YYNGEE. J lost 2 bases, V lost 2 bases, and 4 bases had no gene match. The CDR3, as DNA: TGTGCCAGCAGCGTCGGGACTAGGGACACAGATACGCAGTATTTT. It encodes CASSVGTRDTDTQYF.

This clone has only one observation. This sequence joins TRBV28 and TRBJ1-4; D possibly corresponds to TRBD1 (5 bases). CDR3 size: 15 residues. Germline values: CDR1 MDHEN, CDR2 SYDVKM. Trimming took off 6 bases at V and 1 base at J, with 12 bases between the two ends. The CDR3 reads CASRYLDRTNEKLFF. DNA for the CDR3: TGTGCCAGCAGGTACCTCGACAGAACTAATGAAAAACTGTTTTTT.